This T cell receptor (beta chain) was captured in a study of cytomegalovirus exposure and HLA in healthy donors. The CDR3 has 14 amino acids. V gave up 4 bases and J gave up 4 bases, with 13 bases separating them. The V gene's germline CDR1 is SNHLY and CDR2 FYNNEI. This clone occurred a few times. The donors, nominally healthy at sampling, likely had unrecorded immune exposures. The study ran its PCR with 60 Vbeta and 13 Jbeta primers. Sequencing used immunoSEQ multiplex PCR; TCRdb keeps in-frame clones, though not all of them. The sample comprises about 110,000 clones, over 70% of which are singletons, and about 4% rests with the top ten.

The specimen was PBMCs. This receptor was identified in a middle-aged woman in good health and CMV-seropositive. The chain is built from TRBV2 and TRBJ1-1; D unclear. In nucleotides, the CDR3 is TGTGCCAGCAGTGGGTGGGAGGCGGGCACTGAAGCTTTCTTT. This gives the protein CASSGWEAGTEAFF.